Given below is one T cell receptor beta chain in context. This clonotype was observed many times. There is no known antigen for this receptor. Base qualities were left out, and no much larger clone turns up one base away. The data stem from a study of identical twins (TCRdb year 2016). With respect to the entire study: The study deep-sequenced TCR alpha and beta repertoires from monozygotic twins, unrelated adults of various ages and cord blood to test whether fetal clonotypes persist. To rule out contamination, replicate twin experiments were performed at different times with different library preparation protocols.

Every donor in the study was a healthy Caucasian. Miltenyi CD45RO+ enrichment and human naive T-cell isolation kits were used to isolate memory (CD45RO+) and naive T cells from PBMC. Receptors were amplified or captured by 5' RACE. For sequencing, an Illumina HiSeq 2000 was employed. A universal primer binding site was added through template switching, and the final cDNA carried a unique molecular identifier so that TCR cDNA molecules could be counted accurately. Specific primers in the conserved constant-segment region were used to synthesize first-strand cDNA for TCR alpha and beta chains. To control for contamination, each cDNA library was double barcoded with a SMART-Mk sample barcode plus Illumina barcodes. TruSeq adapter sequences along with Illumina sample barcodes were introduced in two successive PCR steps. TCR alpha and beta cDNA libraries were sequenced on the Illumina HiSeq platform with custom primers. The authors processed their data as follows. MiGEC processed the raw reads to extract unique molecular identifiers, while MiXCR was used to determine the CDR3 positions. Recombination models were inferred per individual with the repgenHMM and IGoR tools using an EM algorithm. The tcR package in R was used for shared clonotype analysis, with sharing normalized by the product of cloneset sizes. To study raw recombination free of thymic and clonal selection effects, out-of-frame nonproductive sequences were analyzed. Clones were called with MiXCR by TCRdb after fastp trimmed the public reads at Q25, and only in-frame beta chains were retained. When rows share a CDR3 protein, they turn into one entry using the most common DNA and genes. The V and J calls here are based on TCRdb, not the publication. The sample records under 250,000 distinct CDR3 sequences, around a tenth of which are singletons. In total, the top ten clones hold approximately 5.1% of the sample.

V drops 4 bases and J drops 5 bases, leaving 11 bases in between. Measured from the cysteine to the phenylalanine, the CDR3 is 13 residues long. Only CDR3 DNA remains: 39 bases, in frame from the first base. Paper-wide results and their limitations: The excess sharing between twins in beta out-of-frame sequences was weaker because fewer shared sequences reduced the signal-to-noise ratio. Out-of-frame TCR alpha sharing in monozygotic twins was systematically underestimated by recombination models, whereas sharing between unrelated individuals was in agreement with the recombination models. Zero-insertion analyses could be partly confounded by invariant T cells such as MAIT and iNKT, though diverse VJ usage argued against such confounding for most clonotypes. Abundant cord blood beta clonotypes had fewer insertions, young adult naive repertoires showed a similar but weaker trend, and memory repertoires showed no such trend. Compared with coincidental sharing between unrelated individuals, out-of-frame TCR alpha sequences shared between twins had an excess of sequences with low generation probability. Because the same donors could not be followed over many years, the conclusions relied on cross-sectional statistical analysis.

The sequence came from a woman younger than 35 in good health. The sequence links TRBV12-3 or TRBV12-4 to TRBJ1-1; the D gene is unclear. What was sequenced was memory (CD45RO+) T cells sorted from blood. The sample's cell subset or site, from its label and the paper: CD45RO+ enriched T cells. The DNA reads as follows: TGTGCCAGCAGTTCGGGTCCGTCGACTGAAGCTTTCTTT. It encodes CASSSGPSTEAFF.